These T cell receptor beta chains were read from a single sample in a study of molecular identifiers for immune sequencing clone quantification. TCRdb reprocessed the PCR reads with MiXCR, giving one entry per CDR3 protein. The sample yields about 510,000 distinct CDR3 sequences, 25% seen once. Sample: naive CD8+ T cells from blood, with Jurkat cell RNA spiked in. These receptor sequences come from a human donor in good health. Some libraries in this study had Jurkat cell RNA spiked in. Each CDR3 is given with its conserved first and last residue. A D gene is named only where the DNA matches it firmly. Clone size is shown for a subset of rows, as once, few, many or a class of expanded clone.

j_call clone_size v_call d_call cdr3_aa cdr3_nt
TRBJ2-5 few TRBV28 - CASSPGSVYQETQYF TGTGCCAGCAGTCCAGGGAGCGTCTACCAAGAGACCCAGTACTTC
TRBJ2-2 - TRBV19 - CASIGGNAGELSF TGTGCCAGTATCGGAGGCAACGCCGGGGAGCTGTCTTTT
TRBJ1-5 few TRBV3-1 - CASSNSVRNQPQHF TGTGCCAGCTCCAATTCGGTGCGGAATCAGCCCCAGCATTTT
TRBJ2-5 - TRBV27 TRBD2 CASSLLAGLETQYF TGTGCCAGCAGTTTACTAGCGGGACTAGAGACCCAGTACTTC
TRBJ1-1 few TRBV6-5 TRBD1 CASRITGGAWDTEAFF TGTGCCAGCAGGATTACAGGGGGCGCGTGGGACACTGAAGCTTTCTTT
TRBJ1-5 - TRBV10-3 - CAISDPPGNQPQHF TGTGCCATCAGTGACCCGCCAGGTAATCAGCCCCAGCATTTT
TRBJ1-5 - TRBV7-9 - CASSLGLDSNQPQHF TGTGCCAGCAGCTTGGGACTGGATAGCAATCAGCCCCAGCATTTT
TRBJ1-6 many TRBV28 - CASSSTRGPNSPLHF TGTGCCAGCAGTTCCACTAGAGGGCCGAATTCACCCCTCCACTTT
TRBJ2-7 - TRBV15 TRBD1 CATSPGTGNEQYF TGTGCCACCAGCCCCGGGACAGGGAACGAGCAGTACTTC
TRBJ1-1 few TRBV19 - CASSGGLLNTEAFF TGTGCCAGTAGCGGGGGGCTATTGAACACTGAAGCTTTCTTT
TRBJ2-1 - TRBV4-1 TRBD2 CASSQTQAGGIYNEQFF TGCGCCAGCAGCCAAACTCAAGCGGGAGGGATATACAATGAGCAGTTCTTC